This TCR beta chain was retrieved from a study of radiation and T cells in renal cell carcinoma. As for the study in general: Nephrectomy followed 15 Gy stereotactic body radiation by 4 weeks.

Libraries were prepared by immunoSEQ multiplex PCR; TCRdb keeps only in-frame clonotypes and omits some of them. The table includes about 91,000 clones, 65% to 85% detected once. As for time point: baseline pretreatment blood. Indicated treatment: 15 Gy SBRT to primary tumor, nephrectomy 4 weeks later. This renal cell carcinoma was of the clear cell type. This CDR3 region has 14 residues. V was trimmed by 8 bases and J by 2 bases, leaving 15 bases between them. Germline CDR1 reads MGHRA; CDR2 reads YSYEKL. This receptor was taken from a man aged 55-75 years with renal cell carcinoma. This chain uses TRBV4-1 with TRBJ1-2, with a possible D match to TRBD1 (5 bases). Here the sequenced sample was blood, taken from a patient whose treatment included radiotherapy and nephrectomy. The CDR3 DNA follows: TGCGCCAGCCGTTCGGAGGGGCGCAACTATGGCTACACCTTC. This translates into CASRSEGRNYGYTF.